This T cell receptor (beta chain) was captured by sequencing in a study of blood T cells in healthy people across ages. Trimming removed 2 bases from V and 6 bases from J; junction bases left unmatched: 9. The CDR3 length is 15 residues. Germline loops: CDR1 DFQATT, CDR2 SNEGSKA (reference sequence). A second PCR of about 7 to 12 cycles used a sample-barcoded 5' primer and a J-beta primer mix. TCRdb reprocessed the 5' RACE reads via MiXCR and lists one record per CDR3 protein. The table includes roughly 1,700,000 distinct CDR3 sequences, roughly 27% detected once. The sequence was collected from a young woman in good health. The source material was blood. This rearrangement joins TRBV20-1 to TRBJ2-7; 11 positions match TRBD2. The CDR3, as DNA: TGCAGTGCTAGAACCCCTAGCGGGGGGCCCTGCGAGCAGTACTTC. Amino acid sequence: CSARTPSGGPCEQYF.